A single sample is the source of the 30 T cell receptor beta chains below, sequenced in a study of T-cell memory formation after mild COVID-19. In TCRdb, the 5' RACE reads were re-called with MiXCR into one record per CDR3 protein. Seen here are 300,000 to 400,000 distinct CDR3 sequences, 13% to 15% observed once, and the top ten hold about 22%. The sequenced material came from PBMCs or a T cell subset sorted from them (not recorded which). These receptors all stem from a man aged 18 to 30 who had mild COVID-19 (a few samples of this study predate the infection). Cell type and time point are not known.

The CDR3 loop is CASSLWAGQGMYNEQFF. Written as DNA, the CDR3 is TGTGCCAGCAGCTTATGGGCCGGACAGGGGATGTACAATGAGCAGTTCTTC. The chain employs TRBV7-2 and TRBJ2-1; 9 bases map to TRBD1. The V segment lost 2 bases and the J segment 4 bases; nucleotides outside the gene matches: 9. CDR1 SGHTA and CDR2 FQGNSA come from the germline V gene. The CDR3 length is 17 residues.

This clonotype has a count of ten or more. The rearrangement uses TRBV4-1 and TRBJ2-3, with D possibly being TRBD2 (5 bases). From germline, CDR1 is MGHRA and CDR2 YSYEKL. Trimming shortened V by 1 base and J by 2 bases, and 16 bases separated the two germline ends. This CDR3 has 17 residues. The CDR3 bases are TGCGCCAGCAGCCAAGGACCCCCGGGGTCTGACACAGATACGCAGTATTTT. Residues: CASSQGPPGSDTDTQYF.

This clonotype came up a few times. This chain's CDR3 is CAISETGSSYNEQFF. CDR3 DNA sequence: TGTGCCATCAGTGAGACTGGGAGCTCCTACAATGAGCAGTTCTTC. V and J are TRBV10-3 and TRBJ2-1; D possibly corresponds to TRBD2 (5 bases). The CDR3 totals 15 residues. Trimming took 2 bases from V and 0 from J, leaving 8 bases between them. Germline CDR1 is ENHRY and CDR2 is SYGVKD.

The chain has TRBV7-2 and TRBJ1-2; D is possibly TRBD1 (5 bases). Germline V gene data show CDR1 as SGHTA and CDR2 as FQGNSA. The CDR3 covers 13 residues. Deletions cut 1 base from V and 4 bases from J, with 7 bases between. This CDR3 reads CASSLGRVYGYTF. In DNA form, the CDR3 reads TGTGCCAGCAGCTTAGGCAGGGTCTATGGCTACACCTTC.

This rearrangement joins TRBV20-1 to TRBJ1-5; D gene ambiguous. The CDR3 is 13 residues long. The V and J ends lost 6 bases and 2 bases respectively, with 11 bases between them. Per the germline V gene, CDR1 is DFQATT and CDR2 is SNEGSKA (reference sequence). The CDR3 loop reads CSAKGGGNQPQHF. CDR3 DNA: TGCAGTGCCAAGGGTGGAGGCAATCAGCCCCAGCATTTT.

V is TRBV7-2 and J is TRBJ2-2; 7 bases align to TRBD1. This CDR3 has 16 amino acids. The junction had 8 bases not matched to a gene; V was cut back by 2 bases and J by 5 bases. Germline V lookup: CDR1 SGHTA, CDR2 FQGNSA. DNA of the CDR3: TGTGCCAGCAGCTTAAACAGGGGACCGGTTACCGGGGAGCTGTTTTTT. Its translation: CASSLNRGPVTGELFF. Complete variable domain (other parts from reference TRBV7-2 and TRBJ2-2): GAGVSQSPSNKVTEKGKDVELRCDPISGHTALYWYRQSLGQGLEFLIYFQGNSAPDKSGLPSDRFSAERTGGSVSTLTIQRTQQEDSAVYLCASSLNRGPVTGELFFGEGSRLTVL.

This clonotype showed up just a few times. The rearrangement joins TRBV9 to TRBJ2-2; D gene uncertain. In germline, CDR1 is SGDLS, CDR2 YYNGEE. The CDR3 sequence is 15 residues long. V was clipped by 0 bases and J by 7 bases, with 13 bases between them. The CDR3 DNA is TGTGCCAGCAGCGTAGGGACGGTTCATCACGGGGAGCTGTTTTTT. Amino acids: CASSVGTVHHGELFF. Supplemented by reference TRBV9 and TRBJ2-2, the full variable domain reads DSGVTQTPKHLITATGQRVTLRCSPRSGDLSVYWYQQSLDQGLQFLIQYYNGEERAKGNILERFSAQQFPDLHSELNLSSLELGDSALYFCASSVGTVHHGELFFGEGSRLTVL.

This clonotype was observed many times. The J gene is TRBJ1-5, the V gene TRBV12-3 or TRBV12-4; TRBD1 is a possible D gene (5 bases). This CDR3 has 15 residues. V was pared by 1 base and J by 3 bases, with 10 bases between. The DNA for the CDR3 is TGTGCCAGCAGTTTAGGGGGGACGGTCAATCAGCCCCAGCATTTT. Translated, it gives CASSLGGTVNQPQHF.

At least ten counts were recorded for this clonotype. The CDR3 DNA reads TGTGCCAGCAGTTTAGCGGGAACAACCGGGGAGCTGTTTTTT. Its protein is CASSLAGTTGELFF. This rearrangement joins TRBV12-3 or TRBV12-4 to TRBJ2-2; D gene ambiguous. With 0 bases removed from V and 5 bases from J, the gap between germline ends came to 7 bases. This CDR3 has 14 amino acids.

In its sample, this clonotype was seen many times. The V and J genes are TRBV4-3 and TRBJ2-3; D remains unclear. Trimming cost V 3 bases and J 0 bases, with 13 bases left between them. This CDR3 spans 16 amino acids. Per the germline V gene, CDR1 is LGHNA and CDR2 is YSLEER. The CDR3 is CASSHATSDSTDTQYF. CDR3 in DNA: TGCGCCAGCAGCCACGCGACGTCTGACAGCACAGATACGCAGTATTTT.

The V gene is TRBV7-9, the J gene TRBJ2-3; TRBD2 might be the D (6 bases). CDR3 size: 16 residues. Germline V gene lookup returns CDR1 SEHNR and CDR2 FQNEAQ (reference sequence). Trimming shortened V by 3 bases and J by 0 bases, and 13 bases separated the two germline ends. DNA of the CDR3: TGTGCCAGCAGCTTGAACGGAGGGGTAAGCACAGATACGCAGTATTTT. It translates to CASSLNGGVSTDTQYF.

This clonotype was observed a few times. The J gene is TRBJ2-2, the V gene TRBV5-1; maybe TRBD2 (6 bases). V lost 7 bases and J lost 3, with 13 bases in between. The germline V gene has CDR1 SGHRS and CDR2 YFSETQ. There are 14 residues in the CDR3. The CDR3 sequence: CASLRDFYTGELFF. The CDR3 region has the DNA TGCGCCAGCCTCCGGGACTTCTACACCGGGGAGCTGTTTTTT.

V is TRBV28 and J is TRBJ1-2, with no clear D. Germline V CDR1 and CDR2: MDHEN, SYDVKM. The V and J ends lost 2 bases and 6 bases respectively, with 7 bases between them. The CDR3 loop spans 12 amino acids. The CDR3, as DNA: TGTGCCAGCAGTTTAGTCGTCGATGGCTACACCTTC. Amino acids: CASSLVVDGYTF.

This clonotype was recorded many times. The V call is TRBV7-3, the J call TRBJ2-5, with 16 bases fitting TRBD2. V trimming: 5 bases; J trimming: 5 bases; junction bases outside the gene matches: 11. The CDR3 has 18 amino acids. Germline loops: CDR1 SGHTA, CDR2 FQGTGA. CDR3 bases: TGTGCCAGCAGCCCGGGGACTAGCGGGGGGGCCCGTGTGGAGACCCAGTACTTC. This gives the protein CASSPGTSGGARVETQYF.

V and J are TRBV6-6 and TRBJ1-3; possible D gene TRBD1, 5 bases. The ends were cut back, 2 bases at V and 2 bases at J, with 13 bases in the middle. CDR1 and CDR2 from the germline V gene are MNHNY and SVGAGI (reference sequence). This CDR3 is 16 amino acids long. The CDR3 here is CASSYHMRQTGNTIYF. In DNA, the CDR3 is TGTGCCAGCAGTTACCACATGCGACAGACTGGAAACACCATATATTTT.

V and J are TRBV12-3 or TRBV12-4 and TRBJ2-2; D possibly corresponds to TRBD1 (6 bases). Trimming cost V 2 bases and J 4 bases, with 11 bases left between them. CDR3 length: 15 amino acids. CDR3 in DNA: TGTGCCAGCAGTTTATTACAGGGATTCACCGGGGAGCTGTTTTTT. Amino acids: CASSLLQGFTGELFF.

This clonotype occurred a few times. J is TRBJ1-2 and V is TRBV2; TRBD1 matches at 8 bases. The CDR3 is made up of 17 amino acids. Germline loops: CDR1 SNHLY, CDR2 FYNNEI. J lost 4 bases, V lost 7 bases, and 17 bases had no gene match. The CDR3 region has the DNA TGTGCCAGCAAATTTGATCAGGGGGCCCCCATCGTCTATGGCTACACCTTC. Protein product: CASKFDQGAPIVYGYTF.

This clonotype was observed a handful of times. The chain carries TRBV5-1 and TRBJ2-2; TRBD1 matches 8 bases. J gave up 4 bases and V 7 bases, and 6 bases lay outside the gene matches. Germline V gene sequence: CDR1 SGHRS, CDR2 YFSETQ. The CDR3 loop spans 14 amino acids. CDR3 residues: CASGQGIVTGELFF. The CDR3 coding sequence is TGCGCCAGCGGACAGGGAATCGTCACCGGGGAGCTGTTTTTT.

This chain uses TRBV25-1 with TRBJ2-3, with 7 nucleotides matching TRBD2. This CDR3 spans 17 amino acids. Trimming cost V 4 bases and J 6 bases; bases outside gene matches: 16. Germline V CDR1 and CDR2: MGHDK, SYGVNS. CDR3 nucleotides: TGTGCCAGCAGTGCCAAAATCCGGGACTACCCCATGGATACGCAGTATTTT. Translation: CASSAKIRDYPMDTQYF.

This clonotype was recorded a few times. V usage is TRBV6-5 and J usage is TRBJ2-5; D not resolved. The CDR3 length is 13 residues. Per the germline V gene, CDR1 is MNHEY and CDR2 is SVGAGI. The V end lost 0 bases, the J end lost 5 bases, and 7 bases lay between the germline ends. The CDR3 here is CASSYSSGETQYF. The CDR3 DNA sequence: TGTGCCAGCAGTTACTCTAGTGGGGAGACCCAGTACTTC.

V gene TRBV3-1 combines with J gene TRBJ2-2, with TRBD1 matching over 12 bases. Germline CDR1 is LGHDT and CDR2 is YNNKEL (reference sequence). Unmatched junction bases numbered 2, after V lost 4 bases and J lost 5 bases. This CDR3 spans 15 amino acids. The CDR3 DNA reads TGTGCCAGCAGCCTGGGACAGGGGGCAACCGGGGAGCTGTTTTTT. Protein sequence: CASSLGQGATGELFF.

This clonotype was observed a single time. Here the CDR3 reads CSANTGQRNTEAFF. The CDR3 DNA sequence: TGCAGTGCTAACACCGGACAGAGGAACACTGAAGCTTTCTTT. The V and J genes are TRBV20-1 and TRBJ1-1; maybe TRBD1 (6 bases). Germline V lookup: CDR1 DFQATT, CDR2 SNEGSKA (reference sequence). CDR3 length: 14 amino acids. The V end lost 4 bases, the J end lost 1 base, and 13 bases lay between the germline ends.

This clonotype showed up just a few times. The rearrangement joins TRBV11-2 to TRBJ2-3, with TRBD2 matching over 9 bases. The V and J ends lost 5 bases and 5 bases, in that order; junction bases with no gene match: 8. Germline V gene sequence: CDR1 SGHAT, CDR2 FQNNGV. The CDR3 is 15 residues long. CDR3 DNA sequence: TGTGCCAGCAGCACCCAGCGGGGGGCCGGAGATACGCAGTATTTT. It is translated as CASSTQRGAGDTQYF.

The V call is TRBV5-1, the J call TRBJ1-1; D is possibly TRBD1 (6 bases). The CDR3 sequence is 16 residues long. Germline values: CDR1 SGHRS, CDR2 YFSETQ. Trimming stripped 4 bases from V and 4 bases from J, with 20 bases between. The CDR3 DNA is TGCGCCAGCAGCCCGGAGTGGGGGCGCTTGGGCACTGAAGCTTTCTTT. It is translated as CASSPEWGRLGTEAFF.

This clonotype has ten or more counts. The CDR3 DNA reads TGTGCCAGCAGCCCGACGGCCTACCTCACCGGGGAGCTGTTTTTT. It codes for CASSPTAYLTGELFF. The chain links TRBV12-3 or TRBV12-4 to TRBJ2-2; D ambiguous. This CDR3 contains 15 residues. Deletions cut 6 bases from V and 4 bases from J, with 15 bases between.

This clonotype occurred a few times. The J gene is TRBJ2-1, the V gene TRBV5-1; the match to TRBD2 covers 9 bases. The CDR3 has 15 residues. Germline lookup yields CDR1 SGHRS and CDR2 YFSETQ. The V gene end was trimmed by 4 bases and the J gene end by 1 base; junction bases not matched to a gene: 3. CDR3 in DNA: TGCGCCAGCAGCGGTAGCGGGGGTTCCTACAATGAGCAGTTCTTC. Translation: CASSGSGGSYNEQFF.

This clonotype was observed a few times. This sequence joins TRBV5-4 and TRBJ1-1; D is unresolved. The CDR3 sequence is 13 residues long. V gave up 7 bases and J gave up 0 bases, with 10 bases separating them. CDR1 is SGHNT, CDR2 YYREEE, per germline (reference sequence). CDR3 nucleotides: TGTGCCAGCCGGACTACAATGAACACTGAAGCTTTCTTT. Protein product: CASRTTMNTEAFF.

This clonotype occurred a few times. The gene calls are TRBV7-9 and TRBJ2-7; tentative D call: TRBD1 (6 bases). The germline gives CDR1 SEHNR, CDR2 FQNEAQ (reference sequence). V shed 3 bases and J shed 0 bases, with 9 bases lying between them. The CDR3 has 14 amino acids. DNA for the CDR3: TGTGCCAGCAGCTTTACAGGGAGCTCCTACGAGCAGTACTTC. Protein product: CASSFTGSSYEQYF.

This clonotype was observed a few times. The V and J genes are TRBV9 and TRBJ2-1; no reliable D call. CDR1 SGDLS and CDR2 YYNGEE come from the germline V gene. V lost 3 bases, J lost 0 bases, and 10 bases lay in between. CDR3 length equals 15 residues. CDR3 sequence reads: CASSAASSSYNEQFF. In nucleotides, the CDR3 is TGTGCCAGCAGCGCCGCATCTAGCTCCTACAATGAGCAGTTCTTC.

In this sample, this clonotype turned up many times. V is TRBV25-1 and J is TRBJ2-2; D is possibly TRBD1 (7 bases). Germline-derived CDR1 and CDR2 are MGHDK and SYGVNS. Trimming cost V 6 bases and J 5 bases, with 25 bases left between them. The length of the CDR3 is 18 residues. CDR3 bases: TGTGCCAGCAGGAAGCAAGGGCCAGGGGGGTTTGGTACCGGGGAGCTGTTTTTT. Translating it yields CASRKQGPGGFGTGELFF.